This T cell receptor beta chain was captured in a study of blood T cell repertoires in COVID-19. This CDR3 contains 13 residues. V shed 7 bases and J shed 7 bases, with 14 bases lying between them. Germline V CDR1 and CDR2: MNHEY, SVGAGI. Profiling relied on immunoSEQ multiplex PCR, and the TCRdb table lists in-frame clones only, not all of them. The sample consists of fewer than 350,000 clones, approximately 87% of them appearing once. This clone was detected only once. The genes are TRBV6-5 and TRBJ1-5, with D tentatively TRBD1 (6 bases). Sequencing was done on a sample of peripheral blood. The TCR comes from a woman aged 50 to 60 who had recovered from COVID-19. In nucleotides, the CDR3 is TGTGCCAGCACCCAGTGGACAGAGCAGCCCCAGCATTTT. The encoded protein is CASTQWTEQPQHF.